A selection of T cell receptor beta chains follows, all from one sample in a study of monozygotic twins with inflammatory bowel disease. With the 5' RACE reads reprocessed, TCRdb shows one record per CDR3 protein and no DNA. In total, the table holds roughly 320,000 distinct CDR3 sequences. Input material: blood. These receptors were obtained from a human donor with ulcerative colitis or Crohn's disease, or a healthy co-twin of an affected twin (not recorded which). Both conserved end residues are part of each CDR3. The order of the fields is CDR3 protein, J gene, V gene.

cdr3_aa: CAIGGASNTEAFF; j_call: TRBJ1-1; v_call: TRBV10-3
cdr3_aa: CASSKAGPLSGTNVLTF; j_call: TRBJ2-6; v_call: TRBV21-1
cdr3_aa: CASSSRDFGGEKLFF; j_call: TRBJ1-4; v_call: TRBV6-1
cdr3_aa: CASSLQSGGTDTQYF; j_call: TRBJ2-3; v_call: TRBV7-3
cdr3_aa: CSVGQSTKETQYF; j_call: TRBJ2-5; v_call: TRBV29-1
cdr3_aa: CAWSVGQYNEQFF; j_call: TRBJ2-1; v_call: TRBV30
cdr3_aa: CASSQGQGWNSPLHF; j_call: TRBJ1-6; v_call: TRBV6-1
cdr3_aa: CASSSLSNRGHEQYF; j_call: TRBJ2-7; v_call: TRBV6-1
cdr3_aa: CSARHRQGDPNQPQHF; j_call: TRBJ1-5; v_call: TRBV20-1
cdr3_aa: CSARDNREGAGELFF; j_call: TRBJ2-2; v_call: TRBV20-1
cdr3_aa: CASSLVSRGQETQYF; j_call: TRBJ2-5; v_call: TRBV7-2
cdr3_aa: CSARGTSGNYEQYF; j_call: TRBJ2-7; v_call: TRBV20-1
cdr3_aa: CASSLVSGTGELFF; j_call: TRBJ2-2; v_call: TRBV5-1
cdr3_aa: CASSLGGTGGIGNIQYF; j_call: TRBJ2-4; v_call: TRBV7-3
cdr3_aa: CASSQAPRTSDYNEQFF; j_call: TRBJ2-1; v_call: TRBV4-1
cdr3_aa: CASSGPVSNTGELFF; j_call: TRBJ2-2; v_call: TRBV2
cdr3_aa: CASSIGQGYEQYF; j_call: TRBJ2-7; v_call: TRBV19
cdr3_aa: CATTLWTERSSYNEQFF; j_call: TRBJ2-1; v_call: TRBV24-1
cdr3_aa: CASSPIGVHQPQHF; j_call: TRBJ1-5; v_call: TRBV7-9
cdr3_aa: CASRQEQGVYNEQFF; j_call: TRBJ2-1; v_call: TRBV2
cdr3_aa: CASSLRGGPYNEQFF; j_call: TRBJ2-1; v_call: TRBV12-3/TRBV12-4
cdr3_aa: CASNPGGPDTQYF; j_call: TRBJ2-3; v_call: TRBV28
cdr3_aa: CAWSVAFEAFF; j_call: TRBJ1-1; v_call: TRBV30
cdr3_aa: CATSERRGGQTDTQYF; j_call: TRBJ2-3; v_call: TRBV24-1
cdr3_aa: CASSVSGGAYEQYF; j_call: TRBJ2-7; v_call: TRBV5-1
cdr3_aa: CAISGGPGTSGRETGELFF; j_call: TRBJ2-2; v_call: TRBV10-3
cdr3_aa: CASMTGASTDTQYF; j_call: TRBJ2-3; v_call: TRBV5-1
cdr3_aa: CASSSLGLGQYF; j_call: TRBJ2-4; v_call: TRBV5-1
cdr3_aa: CASSNPYRDGGSDTQYF; j_call: TRBJ2-3; v_call: TRBV6-5
cdr3_aa: CASSYLPQGATYGYTF; j_call: TRBJ1-2; v_call: TRBV6-2/TRBV6-3
cdr3_aa: CSVNRANEQYF; j_call: TRBJ2-7; v_call: TRBV29-1
cdr3_aa: CASSLVAHTQYF; j_call: TRBJ2-3; v_call: TRBV7-2
cdr3_aa: CSATPPRAGVKETQYF; j_call: TRBJ2-5; v_call: TRBV20-1
cdr3_aa: CSARGSGKGKSYEQYF; j_call: TRBJ2-7; v_call: TRBV20-1
cdr3_aa: CASSFSGGPSYEQYF; j_call: TRBJ2-7; v_call: TRBV27
cdr3_aa: CASSSDRVSTEAFF; j_call: TRBJ1-1; v_call: TRBV7-2
cdr3_aa: CASSPLGGSTDTQYF; j_call: TRBJ2-3; v_call: TRBV5-6
cdr3_aa: CASELGGRPYEQYF; j_call: TRBJ2-7; v_call: TRBV2
cdr3_aa: CASSRLNTGELFF; j_call: TRBJ2-2; v_call: TRBV4-3
cdr3_aa: CASSYQDTDRVETQYF; j_call: TRBJ2-5; v_call: TRBV6-5
cdr3_aa: CASGDRNYGYTF; j_call: TRBJ1-2; v_call: TRBV27
cdr3_aa: CAGARAYNSPLHF; j_call: TRBJ1-6; v_call: TRBV6-2/TRBV6-3
cdr3_aa: CSARVERADTQYF; j_call: TRBJ2-3; v_call: TRBV20-1
cdr3_aa: CSASKLAGANEQFF; j_call: TRBJ2-1; v_call: TRBV20-1
cdr3_aa: CASSLVRGVVGRSANEQFF; j_call: TRBJ2-1; v_call: TRBV7-8
cdr3_aa: CSVAGGRGTGEQYF; j_call: TRBJ2-7; v_call: TRBV29-1